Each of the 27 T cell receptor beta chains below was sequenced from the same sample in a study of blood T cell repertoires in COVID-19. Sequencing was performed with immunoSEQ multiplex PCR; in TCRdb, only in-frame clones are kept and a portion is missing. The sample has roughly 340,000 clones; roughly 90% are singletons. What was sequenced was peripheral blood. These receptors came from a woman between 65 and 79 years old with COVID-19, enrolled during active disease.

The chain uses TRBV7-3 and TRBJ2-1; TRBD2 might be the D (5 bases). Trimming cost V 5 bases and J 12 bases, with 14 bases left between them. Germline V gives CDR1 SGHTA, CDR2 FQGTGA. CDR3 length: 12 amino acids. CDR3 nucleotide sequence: TGTGCCAGCAGCCCAGCCGGGGAGACGCAGTTCTTC. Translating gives CASSPAGETQFF. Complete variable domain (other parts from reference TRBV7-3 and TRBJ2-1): GAGVSQTPSNKVTEKGKYVELRCDPISGHTALYWYRQSLGQGPEFLIYFQGTGAADDSGLPNDRFFAVRPEGSVSTLKIQRTERGDSAVYLCASSPAGETQFFGPGTRLTVL.

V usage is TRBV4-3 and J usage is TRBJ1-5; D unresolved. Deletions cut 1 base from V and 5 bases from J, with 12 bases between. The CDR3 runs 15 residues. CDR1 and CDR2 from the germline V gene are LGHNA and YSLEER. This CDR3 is CASSQGLADYQPQHF. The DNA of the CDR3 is TGCGCCAGCAGCCAAGGCCTGGCGGACTATCAGCCCCAGCATTTT.

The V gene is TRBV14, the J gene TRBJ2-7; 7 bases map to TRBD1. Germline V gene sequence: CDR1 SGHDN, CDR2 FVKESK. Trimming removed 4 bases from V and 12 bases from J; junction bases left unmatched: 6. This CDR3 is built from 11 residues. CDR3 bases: TGTGCCAGCAGCCTCGGGGACAGATGGTACTTC. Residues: CASSLGDRWYF. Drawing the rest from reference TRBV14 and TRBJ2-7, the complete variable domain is EAGVTQFPSHSVIEKGQTVTLRCDPISGHDNLYWYRRVMGKEIKFLLHFVKESKQDESGMPNNRFLAERTGGTYSTLKVQPAELEDSGVYFCASSLGDRWYFGPGTRLTVT.

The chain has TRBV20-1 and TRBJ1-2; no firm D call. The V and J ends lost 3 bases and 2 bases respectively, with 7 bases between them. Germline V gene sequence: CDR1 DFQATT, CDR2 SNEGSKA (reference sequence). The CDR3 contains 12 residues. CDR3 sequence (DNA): TGCAGTGCTAGTGACGGGAACTATGGCTACACCTTC. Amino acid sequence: CSASDGNYGYTF.

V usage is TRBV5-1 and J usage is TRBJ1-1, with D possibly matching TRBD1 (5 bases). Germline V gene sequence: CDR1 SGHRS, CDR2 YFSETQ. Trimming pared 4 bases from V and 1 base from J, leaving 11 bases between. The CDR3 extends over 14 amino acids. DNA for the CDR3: TGCGCCAGCAGCCCCGGGACTTCGAACACTGAAGCTTTCTTT. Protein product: CASSPGTSNTEAFF.

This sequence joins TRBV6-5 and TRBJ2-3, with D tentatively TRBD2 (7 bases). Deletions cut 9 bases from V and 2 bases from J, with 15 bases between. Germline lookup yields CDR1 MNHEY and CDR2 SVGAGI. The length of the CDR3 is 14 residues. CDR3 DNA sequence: TGTGCCAGTGAGAGGGGGGGGACCACAGATACGCAGTATTTT. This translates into CASERGGTTDTQYF.

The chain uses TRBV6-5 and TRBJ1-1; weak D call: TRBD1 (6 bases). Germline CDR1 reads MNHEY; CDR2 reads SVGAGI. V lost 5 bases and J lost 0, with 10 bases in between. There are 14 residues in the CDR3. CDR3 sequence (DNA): TGTGCCAGCAGTCGGGGACATTTGAACACTGAAGCTTTCTTT. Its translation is CASSRGHLNTEAFF.

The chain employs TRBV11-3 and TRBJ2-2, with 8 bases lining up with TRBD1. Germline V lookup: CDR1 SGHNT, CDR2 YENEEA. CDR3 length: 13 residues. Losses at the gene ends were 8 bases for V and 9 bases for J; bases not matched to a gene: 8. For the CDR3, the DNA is TGTGCCAGCCGCGGGCAGGGGGCTTGGGAGCTGTTTTTT. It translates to CASRGQGAWELFF.

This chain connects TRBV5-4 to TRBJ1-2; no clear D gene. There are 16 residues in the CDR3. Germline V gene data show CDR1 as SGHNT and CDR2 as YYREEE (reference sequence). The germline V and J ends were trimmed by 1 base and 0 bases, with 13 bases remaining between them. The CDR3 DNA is TGTGCCAGCAGCTTGTTTCGGGAACGGGCTAACTATGGCTACACCTTC. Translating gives CASSLFRERANYGYTF.

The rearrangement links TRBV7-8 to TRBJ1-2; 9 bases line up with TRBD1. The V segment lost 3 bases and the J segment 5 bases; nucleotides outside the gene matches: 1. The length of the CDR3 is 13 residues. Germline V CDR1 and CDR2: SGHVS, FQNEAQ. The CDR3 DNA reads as TGTGCCAGCAGCTTGGACAGGGGTTATGGCTACACCTTC. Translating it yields CASSLDRGYGYTF. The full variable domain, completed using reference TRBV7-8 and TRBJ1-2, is GAGVSQSPRYKVAKRGQDVALRCDPISGHVSLFWYQQALGQGPEFLTYFQNEAQLDKSGLPSDRFFAERPEGSVSTLKIQRTQQEDSAVYLCASSLDRGYGYTFGSGTRLTVV.

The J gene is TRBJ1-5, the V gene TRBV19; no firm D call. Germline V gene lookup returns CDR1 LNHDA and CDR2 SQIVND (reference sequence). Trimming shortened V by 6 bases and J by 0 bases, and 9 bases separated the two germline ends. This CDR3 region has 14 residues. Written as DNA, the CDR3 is TGTGCCAGTAGCGACCAGCGTAGCAATCAGCCCCAGCATTTT. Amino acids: CASSDQRSNQPQHF.

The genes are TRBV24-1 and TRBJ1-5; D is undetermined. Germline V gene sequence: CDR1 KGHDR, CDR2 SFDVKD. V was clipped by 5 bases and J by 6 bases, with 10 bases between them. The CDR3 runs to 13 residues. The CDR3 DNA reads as TGTGCCACCAGTGGGGTAGGGAGTCAGCCCCAGCATTTT. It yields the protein CATSGVGSQPQHF.

The CDR3 DNA is TGTGCCAGCAGCTCCACTAGATGGGCTGGCACAGATACGCAGTATTTT. It translates to CASSSTRWAGTDTQYF. The rearrangement links TRBV21-1 to TRBJ2-3; no DNA check was done on the table's D call, TRBD2. TRBV21-1 is flagged as a pseudogene. The CDR3 length is 16 residues.

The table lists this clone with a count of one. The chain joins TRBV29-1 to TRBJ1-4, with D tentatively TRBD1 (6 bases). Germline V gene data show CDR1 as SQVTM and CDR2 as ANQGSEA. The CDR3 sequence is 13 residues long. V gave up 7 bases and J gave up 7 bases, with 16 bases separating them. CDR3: CSAQDRKGEKLFF. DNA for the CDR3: TGCAGCGCCCAGGACAGAAAGGGTGAAAAACTGTTTTTT.

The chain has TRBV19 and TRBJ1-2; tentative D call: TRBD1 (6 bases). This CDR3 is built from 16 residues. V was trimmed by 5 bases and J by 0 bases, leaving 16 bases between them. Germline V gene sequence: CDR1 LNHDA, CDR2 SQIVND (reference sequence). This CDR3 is CASSSYRVGANYGYTF. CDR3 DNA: TGTGCCAGTAGTTCGTACAGGGTCGGGGCTAACTATGGCTACACCTTC.

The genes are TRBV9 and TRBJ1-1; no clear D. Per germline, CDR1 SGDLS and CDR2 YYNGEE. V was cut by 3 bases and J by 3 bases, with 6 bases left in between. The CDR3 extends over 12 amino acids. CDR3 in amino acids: CASSGGYTEAFF. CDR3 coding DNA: TGTGCCAGCAGCGGCGGGTACACTGAAGCTTTCTTT. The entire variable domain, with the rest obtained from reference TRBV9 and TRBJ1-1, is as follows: DSGVTQTPKHLITATGQRVTLRCSPRSGDLSVYWYQQSLDQGLQFLIQYYNGEERAKGNILERFSAQQFPDLHSELNLSSLELGDSALYFCASSGGYTEAFFGQGTRLTVV.

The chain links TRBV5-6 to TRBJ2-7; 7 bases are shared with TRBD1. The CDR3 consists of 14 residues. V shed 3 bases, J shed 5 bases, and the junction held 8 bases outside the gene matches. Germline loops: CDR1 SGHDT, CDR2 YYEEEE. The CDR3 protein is CASSSGPGGDEQYF. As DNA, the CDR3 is TGTGCCAGCAGCTCCGGCCCAGGGGGTGACGAGCAGTACTTC.

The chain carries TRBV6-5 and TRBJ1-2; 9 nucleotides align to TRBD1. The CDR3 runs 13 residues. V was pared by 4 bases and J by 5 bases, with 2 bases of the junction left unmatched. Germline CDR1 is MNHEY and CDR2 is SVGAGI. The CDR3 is CASSLDRGYGYTF. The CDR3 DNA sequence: TGTGCCAGCAGTTTAGACAGGGGGTATGGCTACACCTTC.

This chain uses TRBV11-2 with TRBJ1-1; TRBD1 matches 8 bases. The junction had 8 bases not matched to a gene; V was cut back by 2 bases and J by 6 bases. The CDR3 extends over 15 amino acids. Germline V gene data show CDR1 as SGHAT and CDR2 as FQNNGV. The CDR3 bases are TGTGCCAGCAGCTTAAACCCGGACAGGGTAGCTGAAGCTTTCTTT. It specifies CASSLNPDRVAEAFF. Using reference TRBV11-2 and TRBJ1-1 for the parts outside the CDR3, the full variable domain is EAGVAQSPRYKIIEKRQSVAFWCNPISGHATLYWYQQILGQGPKLLIQFQNNGVVDDSQLPKDRFSAERLKGVDSTLKIQPAKLEDSAVYLCASSLNPDRVAEAFFGQGTRLTVV.

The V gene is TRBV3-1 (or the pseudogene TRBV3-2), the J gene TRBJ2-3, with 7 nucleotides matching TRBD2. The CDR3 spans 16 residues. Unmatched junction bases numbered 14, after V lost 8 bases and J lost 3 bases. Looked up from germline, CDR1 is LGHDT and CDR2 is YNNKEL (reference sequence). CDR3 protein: CASQKSQRDGTDTQYF. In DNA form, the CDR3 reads TGTGCCAGCCAAAAGTCCCAGCGGGATGGGACAGATACGCAGTATTTT.

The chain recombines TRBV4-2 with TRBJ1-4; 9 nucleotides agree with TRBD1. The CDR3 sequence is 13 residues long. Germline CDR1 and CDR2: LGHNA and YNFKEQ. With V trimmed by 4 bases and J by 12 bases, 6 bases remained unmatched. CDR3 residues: CASSPGTGIQLFF. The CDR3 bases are TGTGCCAGCAGCCCCGGGACAGGGATTCAACTGTTTTTT.

The CDR3: CASSVGGFAEAFF. The DNA of the CDR3 is TGTGCCAGCAGCGTAGGAGGGTTTGCTGAAGCTTTCTTT. J is TRBJ1-1 and V is TRBV9; D call uncertain. Trimming removed 0 bases from V and 6 bases from J, with 9 bases in between. The CDR3 runs to 13 residues. Per the germline V gene, CDR1 is SGDLS and CDR2 is YYNGEE.

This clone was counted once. Written as DNA, the CDR3 is TGCGCCAGCAGCTTGGCAGGGGCGAATCGTTCACCCCTCCACTTT. Amino acid sequence: CASSLAGANRSPLHF. The gene calls are TRBV5-1 and TRBJ1-6, with D maybe TRBD1 (6 bases). V was cut by 0 bases and J by 9 bases, with 13 bases left in between. The CDR3 is 15 amino acids. CDR1 is SGHRS, CDR2 YFSETQ, per germline.

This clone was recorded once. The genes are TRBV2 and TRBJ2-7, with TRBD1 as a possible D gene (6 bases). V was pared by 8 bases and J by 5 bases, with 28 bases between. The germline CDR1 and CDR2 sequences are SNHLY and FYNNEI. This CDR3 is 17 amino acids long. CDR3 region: CASRGMAHRVPPHEQYF. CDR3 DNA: TGTGCCAGCCGAGGGATGGCCCACAGGGTACCTCCCCACGAGCAGTACTTC.

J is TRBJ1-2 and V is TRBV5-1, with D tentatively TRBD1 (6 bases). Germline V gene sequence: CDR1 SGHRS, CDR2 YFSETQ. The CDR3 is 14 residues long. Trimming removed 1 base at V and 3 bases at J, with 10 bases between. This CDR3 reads CASSLRTDYYGYTF. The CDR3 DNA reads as TGCGCCAGCAGCTTGAGGACAGATTACTATGGCTACACCTTC.

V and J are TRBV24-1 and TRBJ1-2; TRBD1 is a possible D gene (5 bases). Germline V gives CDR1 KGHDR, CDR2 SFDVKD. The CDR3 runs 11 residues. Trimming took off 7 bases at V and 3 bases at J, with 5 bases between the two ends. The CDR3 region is CATRTDYGYTF. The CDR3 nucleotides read TGTGCCACCAGGACAGACTATGGCTACACCTTC.

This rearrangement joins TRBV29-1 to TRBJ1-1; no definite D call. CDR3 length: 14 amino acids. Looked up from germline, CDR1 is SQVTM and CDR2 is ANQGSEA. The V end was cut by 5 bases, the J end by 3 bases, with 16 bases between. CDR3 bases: TGCAGCGTTCGATATCTGAGGGAGGACACTGAAGCTTTCTTT. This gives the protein CSVRYLREDTEAFF. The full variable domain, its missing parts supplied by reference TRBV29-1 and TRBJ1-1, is SAVISQKPSRDICQRGTSLTIQCQVDSQVTMMFWYRQQPGQSLTLIATANQGSEATYESGFVIDKFPISRPNLTFSTLTVSNMSPEDSSIYLCSVRYLREDTEAFFGQGTRLTVV.